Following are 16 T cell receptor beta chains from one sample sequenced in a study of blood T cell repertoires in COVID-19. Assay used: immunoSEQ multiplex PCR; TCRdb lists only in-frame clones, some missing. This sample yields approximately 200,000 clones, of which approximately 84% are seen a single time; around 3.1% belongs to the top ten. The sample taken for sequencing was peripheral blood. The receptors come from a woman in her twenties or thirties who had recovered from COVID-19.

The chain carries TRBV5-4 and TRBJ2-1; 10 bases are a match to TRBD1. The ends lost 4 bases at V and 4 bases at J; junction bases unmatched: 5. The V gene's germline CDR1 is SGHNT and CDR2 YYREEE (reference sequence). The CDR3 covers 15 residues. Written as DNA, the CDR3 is TGTGCCAGCAGCCCTGGACAGGGGGTGTACAATGAGCAGTTCTTC. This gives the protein CASSPGQGVYNEQFF.

Here the CDR3 DNA reads TGTGCCAGCTCACTCGGGACAGGGACTTACAATGAGCAGTTCTTC. Its translation: CASSLGTGTYNEQFF. The chain combines TRBV18 with TRBJ2-1; TRBD1 matches 9 bases. From germline, CDR1 is KGHSH and CDR2 LQKENI. V shed 4 bases and J 4 bases; nucleotides not matched to a gene: 5. The CDR3 consists of 15 residues.

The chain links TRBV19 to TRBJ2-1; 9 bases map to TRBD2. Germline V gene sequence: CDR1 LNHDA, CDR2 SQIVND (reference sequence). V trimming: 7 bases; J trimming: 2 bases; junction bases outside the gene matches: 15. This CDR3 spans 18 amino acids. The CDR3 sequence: CASKEALAGLSTYNEQFF. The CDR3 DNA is TGTGCCAGTAAAGAAGCCCTAGCGGGACTTAGCACCTACAATGAGCAGTTCTTC.

The CDR3 nucleotides read TGTGCCGTCCGGAGGGACCAAGAGACCCAGTACTTC. Amino acids: CAVRRDQETQYF. The gene calls are TRBV6-5 and TRBJ2-5; D possibly corresponds to TRBD2 (6 bases). The V gene's germline CDR1 is MNHEY and CDR2 SVGAGI. Trimming left V 11 bases short and J 0 bases short, with 10 bases between. CDR3 size: 12 residues.

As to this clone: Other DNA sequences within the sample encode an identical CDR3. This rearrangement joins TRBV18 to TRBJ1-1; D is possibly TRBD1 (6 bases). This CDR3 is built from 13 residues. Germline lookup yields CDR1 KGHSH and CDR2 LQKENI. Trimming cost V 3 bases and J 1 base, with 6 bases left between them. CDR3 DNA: TGTGCCAGCTCACCGACAGGGAACACTGAAGCTTTCTTT. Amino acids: CASSPTGNTEAFF.

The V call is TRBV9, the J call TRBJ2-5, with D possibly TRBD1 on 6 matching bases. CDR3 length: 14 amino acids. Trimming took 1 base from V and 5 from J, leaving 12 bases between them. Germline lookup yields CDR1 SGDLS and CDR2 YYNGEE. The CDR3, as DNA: TGTGCCAGCAGCGTAACAGGGAGTGGGGAGACCCAGTACTTC. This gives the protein CASSVTGSGETQYF.

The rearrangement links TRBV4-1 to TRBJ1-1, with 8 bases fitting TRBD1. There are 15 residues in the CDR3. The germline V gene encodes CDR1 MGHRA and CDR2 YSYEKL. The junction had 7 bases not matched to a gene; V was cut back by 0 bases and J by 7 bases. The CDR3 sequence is CASSQDIGRGREAFF. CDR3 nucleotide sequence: TGCGCCAGCAGCCAAGATATCGGCAGGGGGCGTGAAGCTTTCTTT.

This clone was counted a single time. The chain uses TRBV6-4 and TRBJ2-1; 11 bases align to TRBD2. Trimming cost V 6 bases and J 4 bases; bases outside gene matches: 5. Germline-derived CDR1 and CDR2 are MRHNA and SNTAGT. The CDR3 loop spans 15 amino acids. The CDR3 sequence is CASSLLAGEYNEQFF. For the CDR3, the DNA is TGTGCCAGCAGCTTACTAGCGGGAGAATACAATGAGCAGTTCTTC.

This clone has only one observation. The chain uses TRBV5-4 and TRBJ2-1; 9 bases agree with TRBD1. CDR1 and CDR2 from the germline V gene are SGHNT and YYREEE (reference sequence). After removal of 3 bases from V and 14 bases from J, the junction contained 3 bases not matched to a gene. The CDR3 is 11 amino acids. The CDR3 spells CASSWTGVEFF. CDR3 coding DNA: TGTGCCAGCAGCTGGACAGGGGTGGAGTTCTTC.

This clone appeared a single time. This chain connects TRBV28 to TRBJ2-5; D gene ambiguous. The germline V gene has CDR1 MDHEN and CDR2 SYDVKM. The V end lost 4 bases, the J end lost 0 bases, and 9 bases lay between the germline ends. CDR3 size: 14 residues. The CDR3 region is CASSSPYDQETQYF. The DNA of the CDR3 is TGTGCCAGCAGTTCCCCCTATGACCAAGAGACCCAGTACTTC.

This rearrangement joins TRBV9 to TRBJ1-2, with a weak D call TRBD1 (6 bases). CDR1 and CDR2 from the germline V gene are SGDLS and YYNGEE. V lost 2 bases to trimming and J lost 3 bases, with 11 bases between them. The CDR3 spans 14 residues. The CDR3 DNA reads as TGTGCCAGCAGCGTGCACAGGGACGACTATGGCTACACCTTC. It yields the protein CASSVHRDDYGYTF.

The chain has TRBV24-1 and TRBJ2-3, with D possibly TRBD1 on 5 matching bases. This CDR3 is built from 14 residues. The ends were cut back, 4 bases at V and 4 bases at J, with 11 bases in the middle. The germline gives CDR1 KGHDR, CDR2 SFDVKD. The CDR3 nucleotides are TGTGCCACCAGTGAATCCGTAGGGGCAGATACGCAGTATTTT. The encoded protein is CATSESVGADTQYF.

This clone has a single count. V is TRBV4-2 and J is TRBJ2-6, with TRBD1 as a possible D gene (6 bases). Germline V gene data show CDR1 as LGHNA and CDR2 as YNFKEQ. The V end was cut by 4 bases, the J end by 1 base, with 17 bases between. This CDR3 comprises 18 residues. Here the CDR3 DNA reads TGTGCCAGCAGCCCTCTAGGACAGACTACTTCTGGGGCCAACGTCCTGACTTTC. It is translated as CASSPLGQTTSGANVLTF.

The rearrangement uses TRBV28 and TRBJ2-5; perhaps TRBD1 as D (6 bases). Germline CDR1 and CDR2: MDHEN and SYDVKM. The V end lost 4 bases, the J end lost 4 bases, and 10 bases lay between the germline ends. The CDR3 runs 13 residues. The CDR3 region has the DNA TGTGCCAGCAGTTCATCGACAGGAGAGACCCAGTACTTC. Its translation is CASSSSTGETQYF.

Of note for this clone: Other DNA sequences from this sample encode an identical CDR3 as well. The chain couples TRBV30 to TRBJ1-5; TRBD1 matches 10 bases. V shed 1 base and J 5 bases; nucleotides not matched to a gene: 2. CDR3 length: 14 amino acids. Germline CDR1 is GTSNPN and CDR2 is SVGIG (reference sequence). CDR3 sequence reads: CAWSAGQGDQPQHF. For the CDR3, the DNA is TGTGCCTGGAGTGCCGGACAGGGGGATCAGCCCCAGCATTTT.

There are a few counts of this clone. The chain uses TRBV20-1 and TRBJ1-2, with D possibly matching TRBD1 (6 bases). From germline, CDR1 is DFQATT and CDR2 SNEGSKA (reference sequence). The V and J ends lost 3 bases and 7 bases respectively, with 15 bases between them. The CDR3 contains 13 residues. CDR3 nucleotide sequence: TGCAGTGCTAGTACTACAGGGTCTGGTGGCTACACCTTC. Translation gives CSASTTGSGGYTF.